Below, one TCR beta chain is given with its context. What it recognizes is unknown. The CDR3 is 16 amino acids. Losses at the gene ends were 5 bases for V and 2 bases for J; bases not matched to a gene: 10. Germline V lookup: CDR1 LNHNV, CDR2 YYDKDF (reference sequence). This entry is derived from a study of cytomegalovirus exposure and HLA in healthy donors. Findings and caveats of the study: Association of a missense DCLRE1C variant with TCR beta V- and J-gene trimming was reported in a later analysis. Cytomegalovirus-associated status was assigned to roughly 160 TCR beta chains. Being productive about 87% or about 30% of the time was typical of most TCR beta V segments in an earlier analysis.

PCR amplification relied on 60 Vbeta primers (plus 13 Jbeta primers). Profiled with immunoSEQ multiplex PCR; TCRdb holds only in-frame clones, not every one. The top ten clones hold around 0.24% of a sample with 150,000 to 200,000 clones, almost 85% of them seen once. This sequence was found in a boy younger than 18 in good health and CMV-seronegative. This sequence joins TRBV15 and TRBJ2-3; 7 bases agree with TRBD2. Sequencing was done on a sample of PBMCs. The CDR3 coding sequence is TGTGCCACCAGCGGGCGGCTAGCGGCCTCCACAGATACGCAGTATTTT. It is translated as CATSGRLAASTDTQYF.